This is a list of T cell receptor beta chains from one sample in a study of blood T cell repertoires in COVID-19. TCRdb keeps only in-frame clones here, not all; method: immunoSEQ multiplex PCR. Of about 360,000 clones in the sample, about 87% were seen once. Material: peripheral blood. Receptor source: a human donor in a cohort sampled during active COVID-19. CDR3s include the opening cysteine and the closing phenylalanine or tryptophan. The order of the fields is CDR3 DNA, CDR3 protein, D gene, J gene, V gene, clone size. The D gene is left open where the match is weak. The size field is filled for only some rows; it gives once, few, many or a size class.

TGTGCCAGCAGTGGGGACAGCCGAAAACTGTTTTTT CASSGDSRKLFF TRBD1 TRBJ1-4 TRBV12-3/TRBV12-4 -
TGTGCCAGCAGTGAATTGAGTGCAGGGAACTCTGGAAACACCATATATTTT CASSELSAGNSGNTIYF - TRBJ1-3 TRBV25-1 -
TGTGCCAGCAGCGGACCCCAGGGGTGGGCTAACTATGGCTACACCTTC CASSGPQGWANYGYTF - TRBJ1-2 TRBV5-8 -
TGTGCCAGCAGTACCGACAGGGAGAGTTCACCCCTCCACTTT CASSTDRESSPLHF TRBD1 TRBJ1-6 TRBV6-2/TRBV6-3 few
TGCAGCGTCCTCGGGACAGGAGGAGGGGGAGCTTTCTTT CSVLGTGGGGAFF TRBD1 TRBJ1-1 TRBV29-1 once
TGTGCCAGCAGCCTAGGACAGGGCTACTATGGCTACACCTTC CASSLGQGYYGYTF TRBD1 TRBJ1-2 TRBV3-1/TRBV3-2 -
TGTGCCAGTAGTATTTTCCCCAGCGGGAGGGCCTCCCATGAGCAGTTCTTC CASSIFPSGRASHEQFF TRBD2 TRBJ2-1 TRBV19 -
TGTGCCAGCAGTCACCCCTCCGACAGGGCCAGGGGGCGAAGAACCGGGGAGCTGTTTTTT CASSHPSDRARGRRTGELFF TRBD1 TRBJ2-2 TRBV6-2/TRBV6-3 -
TGTGCCAGCAGTGGGCCTAGCGGGGGGCCCCAAGAGACCCAGTACTTC CASSGPSGGPQETQYF TRBD2 TRBJ2-5 TRBV2 -
TGTGCCAGCAGCTGGGGACAGGGCCAAGAGACCCAGTACTTC CASSWGQGQETQYF TRBD1 TRBJ2-5 TRBV7-9 -
TGTGCCAGCAGCTTAGATGGGGGCGGTAATTCACCCCTCCACTTT CASSLDGGGNSPLHF - TRBJ1-6 TRBV7-6 once
TGTGCCTGGACAGGGGGCACGAATACGCAGTATTTT CAWTGGTNTQYF TRBD1 TRBJ2-3 TRBV30 -
TGTGCCAGCCAGACAGGGGGCGGCTACACCTTC CASQTGGGYTF TRBD1 TRBJ1-2 TRBV10-3 -
TGTGCCAGCAGCCAAGAAGCCATTGGGGGCTTGCATTCACCCCTCCACTTT CASSQEAIGGLHSPLHF - TRBJ1-6 TRBV4-2 -
TGTGCCAGCAGCCGGACAGGAAAGAATTCACCCCTCCACTTT CASSRTGKNSPLHF TRBD1 TRBJ1-6 TRBV5-6 few
TGTGCCAGCAGTTTGATAGCGTCGGGGACCCAGTACTTC CASSLIASGTQYF - TRBJ2-5 TRBV12-3/TRBV12-4 -
TGCGCCAGCAGTGCGGCGGGGGGTTCCTACGAGCAGTACTTC CASSAAGGSYEQYF TRBD2 TRBJ2-7 TRBV10-1 -
TGTGCCAGCAGCTTGAGGGGGTCTGGAAACACCATATATTTT CASSLRGSGNTIYF - TRBJ1-3 TRBV5-4 -
TGTGCCAGCAGCTTGAGGGGCGGTAGCAGGTTGGTCAATGAGCAGTTCTTC CASSLRGGSRLVNEQFF - TRBJ2-1 TRBV5-8 -
TGTGCCAGCAGCTTAGAGACAGGGGAGCTGTTTTTT CASSLETGELFF - TRBJ2-2 TRBV7-9 -
TGTGCCAGTAGTATAAGAGGGGGCAACTATGGCTACACCTTC CASSIRGGNYGYTF TRBD1 TRBJ1-2 TRBV19 -
TGTGCCTGGAATGGAGGCCCGAATGAAAAACTGTTTTTT CAWNGGPNEKLFF - TRBJ1-4 TRBV30 -
TGCGCCAGCAGCCAAGAAACAGGGGAGACCCAGTACTTC CASSQETGETQYF - TRBJ2-5 TRBV4-1 -
TGCGCCAGCAGCTCGGCAGGGACAGGGCCCTACGAGCAGTACTTC CASSSAGTGPYEQYF TRBD1 TRBJ2-7 TRBV5-1 once
TGTGCCAGCAGCTTAGCCAAAGACTCGCCCTTTGTTTTT CASSLAKDSPFVF - TRBJ2-2 TRBV7-9 -
TGTGCCAGCAGCTTAGGTAGGGCGACAGATGAGCAGTTCTTC CASSLGRATDEQFF - TRBJ2-1 TRBV11-3 -
TGTGCCAGCAGCGTAGGACAGGGGAAGACAGATACGCAGTATTTT CASSVGQGKTDTQYF TRBD1 TRBJ2-3 TRBV9 -
TGTGCCAGCAGCTTGGACGCCGGGACTATATACGAGCAGTACTTC CASSLDAGTIYEQYF TRBD2 TRBJ2-7 TRBV5-5 -
TGTGCCAGCAGTTTACGGGGGGGTCAGGGCAATGAGCAGTTCTTC CASSLRGGQGNEQFF TRBD2 TRBJ2-1 TRBV28 -
TGCGCCAGCAGCTGGGACAGCTCCCTCGGCTATGGCTACACCTTC CASSWDSSLGYGYTF TRBD1 TRBJ1-2 TRBV5-1 -
TGTGCCAGCGGTAGAACGAACACTGAAGCTTTCTTT CASGRTNTEAFF - TRBJ1-1 TRBV2 -
TGTGCCAGCAGCCCGACAGGGGAAAGGTTAAAAAACATTCAGTACTTC CASSPTGERLKNIQYF TRBD1 TRBJ2-4 TRBV3-1/TRBV3-2 once
TGTGCCAGCAGCCCCCCAGGGGTCGGCACAGATACGCAGTATTTT CASSPPGVGTDTQYF - TRBJ2-3 TRBV27 few
TGCGCCAGCATGGACAGGAGAGGGGATACGCAGTATTTT CASMDRRGDTQYF TRBD1 TRBJ2-3 TRBV5-1 -
TGTGCCTGGATTATGTGGGGGGGCTCCTACAATGAGCAGTTCTTC CAWIMWGGSYNEQFF TRBD2 TRBJ2-1 TRBV30 -
TGTGCCAGCAGCGTTGGGGACAGTTCCATGGAGACCCAGTACTTC CASSVGDSSMETQYF TRBD1 TRBJ2-5 TRBV9 -
TGTGCCTGGAGACAGGGGGTCTCCTACGAGCAGTACTTC CAWRQGVSYEQYF TRBD1 TRBJ2-7 TRBV30 -
TGTGCCAGTACCCCGGGAAGCGGGGAGACCCAGTACTTC CASTPGSGETQYF - TRBJ2-5 TRBV19 -
TGTGCCAGCAGCCAAGGACACGGAGGGGCCTCCTACGAGCAGTACTTC CASSQGHGGASYEQYF - TRBJ2-7 TRBV4-2 -
TGTGCCAGCAGCGTAGCCCTAGCGGGGGCTAGCACAGATACGCAGTATTTT CASSVALAGASTDTQYF TRBD2 TRBJ2-3 TRBV9 -
TGTGCCAGCAGCCGGAGGACAGGACCCATCCACTTT CASSRRTGPIHF TRBD1 TRBJ1-6 TRBV7-9 once
TGTGCCAGCAGTCAAATGACAGTCTTTTGGCCCCAGCATTTT CASSQMTVFWPQHF - TRBJ1-5 TRBV6-9 once
TGTGCCAGCAGCCTATTACTAGCTCGTAGCGGAGAGACCCAGTACTTC CASSLLLARSGETQYF - TRBJ2-5 TRBV7-2 once
TGTGCCAGCAGCTCCGGTTGGGAGGGTTCTGAAGCTTTCTTT CASSSGWEGSEAFF - TRBJ1-1 TRBV5-6 once
TGCGCCAGCAGCTTTCCCGGGACAGGGAACAATGAGCAGTTCTTC CASSFPGTGNNEQFF TRBD1 TRBJ2-1 TRBV5-1 -
TGCGCCAGCAGCTCCCGGACAGGGGCGATCCCGGATGGCTACACCTTC CASSSRTGAIPDGYTF TRBD1 TRBJ1-2 TRBV5-1 -
TGTGCCTGGAGGCACCTTCCCGGGACAGGGGGCTTCGGGGAGCTGTTTTTT CAWRHLPGTGGFGELFF TRBD1 TRBJ2-2 TRBV30 -
TGTGCCAGCAGCGTAGGAGGGGGTGGAAACACCATATATTTT CASSVGGGGNTIYF - TRBJ1-3 TRBV9 -
TGTGCCAGCAGCTTGGATCGCGTCCTCACAGATACGCAGTATTTT CASSLDRVLTDTQYF - TRBJ2-3 TRBV5-4 -
TGTGCCAGCAGCCAAGAGGTTTCTGGGGCGACCTACACCTTC CASSQEVSGATYTF - TRBJ1-2 TRBV3-1/TRBV3-2 -
TGTGCCTGGTCGCTGGGCACCTACGAGCAGTACTTC CAWSLGTYEQYF - TRBJ2-7 TRBV30 -
TGTGCCAGCAGTGTATACGGACTAGCGGGAGACGAGCAGTACTTC CASSVYGLAGDEQYF TRBD2 TRBJ2-7 TRBV2 -
TGTGCCAGCAGCTCGCGGACTAGCGGGAGCTGGGCAGATACGCAGTATTTT CASSSRTSGSWADTQYF TRBD2 TRBJ2-3 TRBV11-3 -